What follows are 23 T cell receptor beta chains derived from one specimen sequenced in a study of T cells in Graves' hyperthyroidism and ophthalmopathy. Regions amplified from RNA transcripts were the TCR beta CDR3 regions. An initial round of RT-PCR targeting the TCR CDR3 relied on the HTBI primer set. Each CDR3 protein is one row after TCRdb ran MiXCR on the multiplex PCR reads. The sample lists a few hundred thousand distinct CDR3 sequences, 46% occurring once. Sample: peripheral blood or thyroid tissue (not recorded which). These receptors were collected from an adult woman with Graves' disease, either hyperthyroidism or ophthalmopathy (not recorded which).

This clonotype was detected a few times. The chain couples TRBV20-1 to TRBJ1-2, with 7 bases fitting TRBD1. This CDR3 has 14 amino acids. Germline assignment: CDR1 DFQATT and CDR2 SNEGSKA (reference sequence). V lost 6 bases, J lost 4 bases, and 11 bases stayed unmatched. The CDR3 DNA reads TGCAGTGCCCCCCGCCCAGGGGGTCCCTATGGCTACACCTTC. As protein: CSAPRPGGPYGYTF.

V is TRBV6-5 and J is TRBJ2-5, with D uncertain. Germline-derived CDR1 and CDR2 are MNHEY and SVGAGI. Trimming took off 6 bases at V and 2 bases at J, with 16 bases between the two ends. The CDR3 covers 15 residues. CDR3 in amino acids: CASSLAGRRQETQYF. The CDR3 nucleotides are TGTGCCAGCAGCTTAGCTGGCAGGCGACAAGAGACCCAGTACTTC.

The J gene is TRBJ1-2, the V gene TRBV15; D gene uncertain. V dropped 0 bases and J dropped 4 bases, with 12 bases sitting between them. Germline V gives CDR1 LNHNV, CDR2 YYDKDF (reference sequence). There are 15 residues in the CDR3. The CDR3 spells CATSRDLGKGYGYTF. CDR3 in DNA: TGTGCCACCAGCAGAGATCTGGGGAAGGGCTATGGCTACACCTTC.

This clonotype was found a few times. The CDR3 loop reads CASMFSWGLGNTEAFF. CDR3 nucleotides: TGTGCCAGCATGTTTAGCTGGGGTTTGGGGAACACTGAAGCTTTCTTT. The chain recombines TRBV12-3 or TRBV12-4 with TRBJ1-1; no reliable D call. Trimming left V 7 bases short and J 1 base short, with 19 bases between. The CDR3 contains 16 residues.

In the case of this clonotype: Given a much more abundant clone one base away, this may be a read error. The V gene is TRBV6-5, the J gene TRBJ2-3, with D perhaps TRBD1 (6 bases). Germline V gene sequence: CDR1 MNHEY, CDR2 SVGAGI. This CDR3 contains 14 residues. With 5 bases removed from V and 9 bases from J, the gap between germline ends came to 18 bases. Here the CDR3 reads CASSAGIGQGTQYF. CDR3 sequence (DNA): TGTGCCAGCAGTGCAGGGATAGGCCAGGGGACGCAGTATTTT.

The chain is built from TRBV27 and TRBJ1-6; TRBD1 matches at 7 bases. Per the germline V gene, CDR1 is MNHEY and CDR2 is SMNVEV (reference sequence). This CDR3 contains 14 residues. With V trimmed by 6 bases and J by 7 bases, 6 bases remained unmatched. The DNA of the CDR3 is TGTGCCAGCAGAGGGGACAGTGGGAATTCACCCCTCCACTTT. Encoded protein: CASRGDSGNSPLHF.

This rearrangement joins TRBV28 to TRBJ1-3; D is uncertain. Germline CDR1 and CDR2: MDHEN and SYDVKM. V shed 1 base and J shed 0 bases, with 7 bases lying between them. The CDR3 totals 15 residues. CDR3 coding DNA: TGTGCCAGCAGTTTATCACTCCTCTCTGGAAACACCATATATTTT. It is translated as CASSLSLLSGNTIYF.

This clonotype was detected a few times. This chain uses TRBV7-2 with TRBJ1-6; D remains unclear. Germline V CDR1 and CDR2: SGHTA, FQGNSA. This CDR3 contains 13 residues. The V end lost 1 base, the J end lost 9 bases, and 7 bases lay between the germline ends. In nucleotides, the CDR3 is TGTGCCAGCAGCTTAGATGGCAGTTCACCCCTCCACTTT. Translating it yields CASSLDGSSPLHF. Filled out from reference TRBV7-2 and TRBJ1-6, the complete variable domain reads GAGVSQSPSNKVTEKGKDVELRCDPISGHTALYWYRQSLGQGLEFLIYFQGNSAPDKSGLPSDRFSAERTGGSVSTLTIQRTQQEDSAVYLCASSLDGSSPLHFGNGTRLTVT.

V usage is TRBV2 and J usage is TRBJ1-4; D gene ambiguous. The germline V and J ends were trimmed by 1 base and 6 bases, with 9 bases remaining between them. The CDR3 contains 14 residues. The germline CDR1 and CDR2 sequences are SNHLY and FYNNEI. CDR3 in amino acids: CASSEDGRDEKLFF. The DNA for the CDR3 is TGTGCCAGCAGTGAAGACGGGAGGGATGAAAAACTGTTTTTT.

This clonotype was detected ten times or more. The V call is TRBV6-1, the J call TRBJ1-4; 9 bases match TRBD1. With 10 bases clipped from V and 8 bases from J, the junction kept 8 bases outside the gene matches. This CDR3 contains 13 residues. Looked up from germline, CDR1 is MNHNS and CDR2 is SASEGT. The CDR3 region is CATHRGLREKLFF. CDR3 nucleotide sequence: TGTGCCACCCACAGGGGGCTACGGGAAAAACTGTTTTTT.

The chain joins TRBV2 to TRBJ2-5; TRBD2 matches 11 bases. The germline gives CDR1 SNHLY, CDR2 FYNNEI. V lost 8 bases, J lost 5 bases, and 22 bases stayed unmatched. The CDR3 is made up of 19 amino acids. The DNA for the CDR3 is TGTGCCAGCGCCCCAGGTACTACTAGCGGGAGTAGATCGGAGGAGACCCAGTACTTC. It is translated as CASAPGTTSGSRSEETQYF.

The chain combines TRBV5-1 with TRBJ2-7, with D maybe TRBD2 (5 bases). The CDR3 is 15 residues long. The ends were cut back, 0 bases at V and 3 bases at J, with 13 bases in the middle. Germline CDR1 reads SGHRS; CDR2 reads YFSETQ. CDR3 nucleotide sequence: TGCGCCAGCAGCTTGGGCGCGGGTCCTCTCTACGAGCAGTACTTC. This translates into CASSLGAGPLYEQYF. The full variable domain, in which reference TRBV5-1 and TRBJ2-7 provide the parts outside the CDR3, is KAGVTQTPRYLIKTRGQQVTLSCSPISGHRSVSWYQQTPGQGLQFLFEYFSETQRNKGNFPGRFSGRQFSNSRSEMNVSTLELGDSALYLCASSLGAGPLYEQYFGPGTRLTVT.

This clonotype has only a few counts. The J gene is TRBJ1-2, the V gene TRBV24-1; weak D call: TRBD1 (5 bases). The CDR3 is 12 amino acids. Germline CDR1 and CDR2: KGHDR and SFDVKD. V was cut by 9 bases and J by 7 bases, with 14 bases left in between. The CDR3 DNA is TGTGCCACCCGGACGATCGGGGGTGGCTACACCTTC. Translation gives CATRTIGGGYTF.

The V and J genes are TRBV7-9 and TRBJ1-1, with D unresolved. The CDR3 totals 14 residues. Germline-derived CDR1 and CDR2 are SEHNR and FQNEAQ (reference sequence). Trimming took off 5 bases at V and 5 bases at J, with 15 bases between the two ends. The CDR3 is CASSPSGSSTEAFF. CDR3 bases: TGTGCCAGCAGCCCGTCGGGCAGCTCGACTGAAGCTTTCTTT.

This clonotype was observed at least ten times. The genes are TRBV4-1 and TRBJ1-5; 7 bases match TRBD1. The CDR3 is made up of 14 amino acids. The germline gives CDR1 MGHRA, CDR2 YSYEKL. V was clipped by 4 bases and J by 7 bases; unmatched bases: 7. The CDR3 region has the DNA TGCGCCAGCAGCCCACACAGGGGAGAACAGCCCCAGCATTTT. Translating gives CASSPHRGEQPQHF.

V gene TRBV6-5 combines with J gene TRBJ2-5; 9 nucleotides agree with TRBD2. CDR1 MNHEY and CDR2 SVGAGI come from the germline V gene. J gave up 5 bases and V 7 bases, and 11 bases lay outside the gene matches. CDR3 size: 15 residues. The DNA of the CDR3 is TGTGCCAGCACCCAGAAGGGACTAGCAGGGGAGACCCAGTACTTC. Translating gives CASTQKGLAGETQYF.

The sample holds a few counts of this clonotype. The chain has TRBV29-1 and TRBJ1-1, with 7 bases identical to TRBD1. Germline V gene lookup returns CDR1 SQVTM and CDR2 ANQGSEA. The junction had 6 bases not matched to a gene; V was cut back by 4 bases and J by 4 bases. The CDR3 has 13 amino acids. As DNA, the CDR3 is TGCAGCGTTGTGGGTGACAGGGCCACTGAAGCTTTCTTT. This encodes CSVVGDRATEAFF.

This clonotype was seen at least ten times. The chain carries TRBV5-1 and TRBJ2-7, with 8 bases that match TRBD1. The CDR3 spans 14 residues. V was pared by 2 bases and J by 2 bases, with 3 bases of the junction left unmatched. Germline V gives CDR1 SGHRS, CDR2 YFSETQ. The CDR3 is CASSFSQGAYEQYF. CDR3 bases: TGCGCCAGCAGCTTTTCACAGGGGGCCTACGAGCAGTACTTC.

Remarks on this clonotype: At one end the junction does not follow the germline gene, possibly because of a read error. This chain connects TRBV7-2 to TRBJ2-7, with D tentatively TRBD2 (7 bases). The CDR3 spans 16 residues. Germline V lookup: CDR1 SGHTA, CDR2 FQGNSA. The CDR3: CASSSPGTRGAYGQYF. CDR3 sequence (DNA): TGTGCCAGCAGTTCGCCCGGGACTCGGGGGGCCTACGGGCAGTACTTC.

The sample holds one count of this clonotype. CDR3 nucleotides: TGTGCCAGCCTACCAACAGGGACAGATACGCAGTATTTT. Its protein is CASLPTGTDTQYF. The chain recombines TRBV7-9 with TRBJ2-3; D is perhaps TRBD1 (6 bases). CDR1 and CDR2 (germline): SEHNR, FQNEAQ (reference sequence). V was cut by 8 bases and J by 3 bases, with 12 bases left in between. The CDR3 is 13 amino acids.

The sample holds a few counts of this clonotype. The J gene is TRBJ1-2, the V gene TRBV29-1; D not resolved. The germline V and J ends were trimmed by 5 bases and 6 bases, with 13 bases remaining between them. The CDR3 extends over 12 amino acids. Germline CDR1 is SQVTM and CDR2 is ANQGSEA. Here the CDR3 reads CSVTPGQDGYTF. The CDR3 region has the DNA TGCAGCGTTACCCCTGGCCAGGATGGCTACACCTTC.

The table lists this clonotype with a few counts. The CDR3 spells CASSSSTDSGYTF. Here the CDR3 DNA reads TGTGCCAGCAGCTCTTCGACAGACTCTGGCTACACCTTC. The chain links TRBV7-9 to TRBJ1-2; a weak D match, TRBD1 (5 bases). Deletions cut 4 bases from V and 7 bases from J, with 13 bases between. This CDR3 contains 13 residues. Per the germline V gene, CDR1 is SEHNR and CDR2 is FQNEAQ (reference sequence). Full variable domain (outside the CDR3, taken from reference TRBV7-9 and TRBJ1-2): DTGVSQNPRHKITKRGQNVTFRCDPISEHNRLYWYRQTLGQGPEFLTYFQNEAQLEKSRLLSDRFSAERPKGSFSTLEIQRTEQGDSAMYLCASSSSTDSGYTFGSGTRLTVV.

There are many counts of this clonotype. The chain combines TRBV10-2 with TRBJ1-6; the D is unclear. V lost 6 bases, J lost 10 bases, and 10 bases lay in between. The length of the CDR3 is 12 residues. The germline gives CDR1 WSHSY, CDR2 SAAADI. DNA for the CDR3: TGCGCCAGCAGCCCACAAGGATCACCCCTCCACTTT. Translating gives CASSPQGSPLHF.